The present entry profiles one TCR beta chain with its context. The data are from a study of response to subunit inactivated influenza vaccine. The CDR3 has 17 residues. Losses at the gene ends were 7 bases for V and 10 bases for J; bases not matched to a gene: 18. TCRdb recomputed calls from the RT-PCR reads with MiXCR, one row per CDR3 protein. Of about 520,000 distinct CDR3 sequences listed, about 7.2% are singletons. Sequences were derived from PBMCs from blood, sampled less than 30 months after vaccination. The source of this sequence is a man between 50 and 69 years old who received an inactivated influenza vaccine. This chain connects TRBV12-3 or TRBV12-4 to TRBJ2-1; 11 nucleotides agree with TRBD2. CDR3 coding DNA: TGTGCCAGCACCAAAGATTCGGGGCTAGCGGGGGGCCCAGAGCAGTTCTTC. Its translation is CASTKDSGLAGGPEQFF.